This T cell receptor beta chain appears in the sequencing data of a study of blood T cell repertoires in COVID-19. Study-wide context: Sites in the United States, Italy and Spain provided acute and convalescent COVID-19 samples. PBMCs, B-cell-depleted T cells, or T cells were the source of the cDNA or gDNA that made up the material.

Seattle cases were enrolled at active infection and followed longitudinally. As processed by the authors: Estimates of nucleated cell counts were drawn from the amplification of reference gene primers. Some clones are missing from TCRdb's copy, which holds only in-frame ones; the method was immunoSEQ multiplex PCR. V and J calls plus clone size are reproduced from that table; the DNA served to infer D and trimming. The sample comprises roughly 240,000 clones, around 85% of which are singletons, and approximately 5.1% rests with the top ten. Between the trimmed V and J ends, which lost 1 base and 8 bases, there was a span of 6 bases. The CDR3 has 11 residues. Germline-derived CDR1 and CDR2 are SGHDN and FVKESK.

The chain has TRBV14 and TRBJ2-7; D ambiguous. This TCR came from a man between 50 and 59 years old with COVID-19, enrolled during active disease. Sequenced input: peripheral blood. CDR3 sequence (DNA): TGTGCCAGCAGCCAAGTCGAGAAGCAGTACTTC. Protein: CASSQVEKQYF.